The 11 T cell receptor beta chains reported below all come from one sample, sequenced in a study of T cell changes during pregnancy in multiple sclerosis. Assay used: immunoSEQ multiplex PCR; TCRdb lists only in-frame clones, some missing. The profile shows about 80,000 clones, under 95% of them singletons. The material sequenced was peripheral blood, taken after pregnancy. Every receptor here comes from a female donor in good health, enrolled as a control in a pregnancy study.

CDR3 region: CASSPSSGHEQYF. The CDR3 DNA reads as TGTGCCAGCTCACCTTCTAGCGGGCACGAGCAGTACTTC. The V gene is TRBV18, the J gene TRBJ2-7, with 8 bases that match TRBD2. Looked up from germline, CDR1 is KGHSH and CDR2 is LQKENI. This CDR3 comprises 13 residues. The junction had 3 bases not matched to a gene; V was cut back by 3 bases and J by 5 bases.

This clone was observed once. The DNA of the CDR3 is TGTGCCAGCTCACCACTGGCGGGAGGTCGCGAGCAGTACTTC. Protein product: CASSPLAGGREQYF. The genes are TRBV18 and TRBJ2-7, with 8 bases lining up with TRBD2. The CDR3 spans 14 residues. Germline V lookup: CDR1 KGHSH, CDR2 LQKENI. With 1 base clipped from V and 6 bases from J, the junction kept 5 bases outside the gene matches. The variable domain in full, with the rest retrieved from reference TRBV18 and TRBJ2-7, is NAGVMQNPRHLVRRRGQEARLRCSPMKGHSHVYWYRQLPEEGLKFMVYLQKENIIDESGMPKERFSAEFPKEGPSILRIQQVVRGDSAAYFCASSPLAGGREQYFGPGTRLTVT.

The chain uses TRBV27 and TRBJ2-5; D is possibly TRBD1 (6 bases). The length of the CDR3 is 13 residues. The germline CDR1 and CDR2 sequences are MNHEY and SMNVEV (reference sequence). V was cut by 5 bases and J by 5 bases, with 12 bases left in between. The CDR3 is CASSVTGLETQYF. CDR3 sequence (DNA): TGTGCCAGCAGTGTAACAGGGTTGGAGACCCAGTACTTC.

V gene TRBV4-1 combines with J gene TRBJ2-3; D gene unclear. CDR3 length: 12 amino acids. V shed 1 base and J shed 6 bases, with 5 bases lying between them. Germline assignment: CDR1 MGHRA and CDR2 YSYEKL. The CDR3 DNA reads as TGCGCCAGCAGCCAAGCGCGCGATACGCAGTATTTT. Translating it yields CASSQARDTQYF.

The rearrangement links TRBV7-2 to TRBJ1-2; no firm D call. Germline V gene lookup returns CDR1 SGHTA and CDR2 FQGNSA. CDR3 size: 12 residues. Trimming pared 5 bases from V and 4 bases from J, leaving 8 bases between. The CDR3 loop reads CASSIPVYGYTF. CDR3 bases: TGTGCCAGCAGCATCCCGGTCTATGGCTACACCTTC.

The J gene is TRBJ2-1, the V gene TRBV28, with 9 bases matching TRBD2. CDR1 is MDHEN and CDR2 is SYDVKM in the germline V gene. The V and J ends lost 7 bases and 4 bases, in that order; junction bases with no gene match: 8. CDR3 length: 15 residues. The chain's CDR3 is CASTEAGGLYNEQFF. The DNA of the CDR3 is TGTGCCAGCACCGAAGCGGGAGGACTATACAATGAGCAGTTCTTC.

V and J are TRBV7-2 and TRBJ2-1; TRBD2 matches 15 bases. The V gene's germline CDR1 is SGHTA and CDR2 FQGNSA. With V trimmed by 1 base and J by 10 bases, 5 bases remained unmatched. This CDR3 contains 16 residues. The chain's CDR3 is CASSLEGLAGGREQFF. The CDR3 region has the DNA TGTGCCAGCAGCTTAGAAGGACTAGCGGGGGGGAGGGAGCAGTTCTTC.

The CDR3 sequence is CASSPEPGRGYGYTF. In DNA form, the CDR3 reads TGTGCCAGCAGTCCTGAACCAGGGCGAGGCTATGGCTACACCTTC. The chain couples TRBV9 to TRBJ1-2, with TRBD1 as a possible D gene (5 bases). This CDR3 has 15 amino acids. V was clipped by 5 bases and J by 4 bases, with 18 bases between them. From germline, CDR1 is SGDLS and CDR2 YYNGEE.

The chain couples TRBV29-1 to TRBJ2-5, with D maybe TRBD1 (6 bases). Germline V lookup: CDR1 SQVTM, CDR2 ANQGSEA. V dropped 3 bases and J dropped 3 bases, with 17 bases sitting between them. This CDR3 spans 15 amino acids. The CDR3 nucleotides are TGCAGCGTTGAGGGGGCAGTCGGGGCGAAAGAGACCCAGTACTTC. Amino acids: CSVEGAVGAKETQYF.

The chain uses TRBV5-1 and TRBJ1-4, with D perhaps TRBD1 (5 bases). CDR3 length: 16 amino acids. The germline V gene encodes CDR1 SGHRS and CDR2 YFSETQ. With 2 bases removed from V and 3 bases from J, the gap between germline ends came to 14 bases. The CDR3 nucleotides are TGCGCCAGCAGCTTTAGGGGTTTGCGGTCTAATGAAAAACTGTTTTTT. Its protein is CASSFRGLRSNEKLFF.

J is TRBJ2-7 and V is TRBV15, with 10 bases aligning to TRBD2. CDR3 length: 15 residues. V dropped 1 base and J dropped 2; count of bases not matched to a gene: 2. CDR1 is LNHNV, CDR2 YYDKDF, per germline (reference sequence). The CDR3 is CATSRALAGTYEQYF. In DNA, the CDR3 is TGTGCCACCAGCAGAGCACTAGCGGGGACCTACGAGCAGTACTTC.